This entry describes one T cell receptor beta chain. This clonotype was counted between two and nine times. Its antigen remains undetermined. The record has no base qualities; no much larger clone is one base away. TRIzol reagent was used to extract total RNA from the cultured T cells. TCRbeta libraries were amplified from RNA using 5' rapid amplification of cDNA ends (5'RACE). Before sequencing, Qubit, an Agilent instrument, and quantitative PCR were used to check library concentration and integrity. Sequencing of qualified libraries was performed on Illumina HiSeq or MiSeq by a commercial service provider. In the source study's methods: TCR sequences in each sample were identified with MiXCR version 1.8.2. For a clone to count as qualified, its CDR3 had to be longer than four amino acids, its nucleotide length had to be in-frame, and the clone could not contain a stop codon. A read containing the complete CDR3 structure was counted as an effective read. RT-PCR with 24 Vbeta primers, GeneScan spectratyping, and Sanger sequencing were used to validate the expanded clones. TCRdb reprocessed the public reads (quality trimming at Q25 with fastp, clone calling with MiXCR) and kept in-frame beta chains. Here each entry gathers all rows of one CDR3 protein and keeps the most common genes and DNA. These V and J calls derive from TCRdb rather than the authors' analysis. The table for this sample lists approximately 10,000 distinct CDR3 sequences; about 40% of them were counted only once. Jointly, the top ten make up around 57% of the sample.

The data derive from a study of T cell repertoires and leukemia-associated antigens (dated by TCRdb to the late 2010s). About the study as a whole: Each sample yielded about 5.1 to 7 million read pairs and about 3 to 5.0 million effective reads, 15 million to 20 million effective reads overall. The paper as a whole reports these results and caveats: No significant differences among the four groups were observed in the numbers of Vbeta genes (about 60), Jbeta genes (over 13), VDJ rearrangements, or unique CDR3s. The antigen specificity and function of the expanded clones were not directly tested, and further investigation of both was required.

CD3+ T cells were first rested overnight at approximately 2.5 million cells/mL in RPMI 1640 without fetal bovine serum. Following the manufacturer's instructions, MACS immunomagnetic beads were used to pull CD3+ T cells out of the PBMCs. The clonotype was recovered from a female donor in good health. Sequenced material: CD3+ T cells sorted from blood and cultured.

The nucleotides read TGCAGTGCTACCCGACAGGGGATGAATTCACCCCTCCACTTT. The resulting protein is CSATRQGMNSPLHF. The sequence links TRBV20-1 to TRBJ1-6; 8 central nucleotides agree with TRBD1. Inclusive of the bounding cysteine and phenylalanine, the CDR3 is 14 residues long. Here the CDR3 DNA is all that survives: 42 bases in frame from base 1. Trimmed from V: 4 bases; trimmed from J: 7 bases; junction bases lacking a gene match: 6. CDR1 and CDR2 are read off the germline V gene (reference sequence) as DFQATT and SNEGSKA.